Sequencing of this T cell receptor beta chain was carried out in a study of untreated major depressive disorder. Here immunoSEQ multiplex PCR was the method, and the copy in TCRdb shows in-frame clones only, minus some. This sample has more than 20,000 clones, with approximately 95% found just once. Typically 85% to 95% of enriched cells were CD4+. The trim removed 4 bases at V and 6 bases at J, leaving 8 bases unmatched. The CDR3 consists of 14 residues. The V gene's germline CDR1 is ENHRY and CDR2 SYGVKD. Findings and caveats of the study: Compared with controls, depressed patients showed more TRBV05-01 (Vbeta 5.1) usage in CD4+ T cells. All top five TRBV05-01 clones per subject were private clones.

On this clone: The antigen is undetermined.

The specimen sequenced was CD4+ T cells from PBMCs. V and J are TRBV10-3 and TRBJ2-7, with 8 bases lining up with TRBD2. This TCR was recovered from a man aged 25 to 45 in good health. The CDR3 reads CAISAVSGEVEQYF. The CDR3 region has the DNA TGTGCCATCAGTGCCGTTAGCGGGGAAGTCGAGCAGTACTTC.